This T cell receptor beta chain was sequenced for a study of lymphopenia after photon versus proton radiotherapy. Trimming cost V 4 bases and J 0 bases; bases outside gene matches: 13. From germline, CDR1 is SGHDT and CDR2 YYEEEE. There are 18 residues in the CDR3. Study-level points and caveats: After the lymphocyte nadir, photon-treated repertoires showed oligoclonal expansion, especially of CD8+ Temra cells.

Repertoires were generated with immunoSEQ multiplex PCR, while TCRdb's copy carries only in-frame clones and drops some. In the table there are tens of thousands of clones, 80% to 90% of which are singletons. Details on this clone: Its antigen remains unidentified.

The chain carries TRBV5-6 and TRBJ1-3; 7 bases match TRBD1. This sequence originates from a man at least 80 years old with esophageal cancer. The material sequenced was peripheral blood, taken from a patient treated with proton-based radiotherapy. CDR3 region: CASSRTIDRASSGNTIYF. The CDR3 DNA sequence: TGTGCCAGCAGCCGGACCATCGACAGGGCGAGCTCTGGAAACACCATATATTTT.